This T cell receptor beta chain emerged from a study of blood T cell repertoires in COVID-19. Study at large: Both acute and convalescent COVID-19 samples were obtained from the United States, Italy and Spain. Nucleic acid was either cDNA or gDNA, and it came from T cells, B-cell-depleted T cells, or PBMCs.

Original methodology: Amplification with reference gene primers provided the estimates of nucleated cell counts. The method was immunoSEQ multiplex PCR; TCRdb's version includes in-frame clones alone and lacks a portion of them. V and J calls plus clone size are reproduced from that table; the DNA served to infer D and trimming. The sample consists of around 250,000 clones, about 82% of them appearing once. The V segment lost 0 bases and the J segment 3 bases; nucleotides outside the gene matches: 13. Germline V CDR1 and CDR2: MGHRA, YSYEKL. This CDR3 comprises 19 residues. The V and J genes are TRBV4-1 and TRBJ2-4; 8 nucleotides agree with TRBD2. Material: PBMCs or T cells enriched from blood (not recorded which). This TCR came from a woman between 45 and 60 years old with acute COVID-19. Here the CDR3 DNA reads TGCGCCAGCAGCCAAGATCCCCGTGGGGCTCGGGGGGGCAAAAACATTCAGTACTTC. Amino acid sequence: CASSQDPRGARGGKNIQYF.